This TCR beta chain was observed in a study of blood T cell repertoires in COVID-19. Sequenced by immunoSEQ multiplex PCR; TCRdb stores in-frame clones only, minus some. The table has tens of thousands of clones, about four fifths seen once. This clone was observed once. CDR1 and CDR2 from the germline V gene are SGHTA and FQGTGA. This CDR3 has 13 amino acids. Trimming took off 5 bases at V and 5 bases at J, with 11 bases between the two ends. The sequencing sample was made of peripheral blood. The clonotype originates from a human donor in a cohort sampled during active COVID-19. The V and J genes are TRBV7-3 and TRBJ2-3; D is undetermined. The CDR3 DNA follows: TGTGCCAGCAGCCGCTCAACAGTAGATACGCAGTATTTT. Protein product: CASSRSTVDTQYF. The full variable domain, completed using reference TRBV7-3 and TRBJ2-3, is GAGVSQTPSNKVTEKGKYVELRCDPISGHTALYWYRQSLGQGPEFLIYFQGTGAADDSGLPNDRFFAVRPEGSVSTLKIQRTERGDSAVYLCASSRSTVDTQYFGPGTRLTVL.